A single sample gave rise to the 30 T cell receptor beta chains below, sequenced in a study of blood T cell repertoires in COVID-19. Repertoires were generated with immunoSEQ multiplex PCR, while TCRdb's copy carries only in-frame clones and drops some. This sample has around 270,000 clones, with roughly 86% found just once. Sequenced material: peripheral blood. Receptor source: a man between 35 and 55 years old who had recovered from COVID-19.

This chain connects TRBV6-2 or TRBV6-3 to TRBJ2-2; D might be TRBD2 (6 bases). The CDR3 spans 15 residues. Germline V gene sequence: CDR1 MNHEY, CDR2 SVGEGT. Trimming shortened V by 6 bases and J by 8 bases, and 19 bases separated the two germline ends. The CDR3 is CASSQIGGVLGELFF. The CDR3 nucleotides read TGTGCCAGCAGCCAAATAGGAGGGGTACTGGGGGAGCTGTTTTTT.

This chain links TRBV6-5 with TRBJ1-3; 9 bases are a match to TRBD1. J gave up 2 bases and V 11 bases, and 4 bases lay outside the gene matches. Germline loops: CDR1 MNHEY, CDR2 SVGAGI. The CDR3 is made up of 13 amino acids. CDR3 DNA sequence: TGTGCCGTTACAGGGGGCACTGGAAACACCATATATTTT. This gives the protein CAVTGGTGNTIYF.

V gene TRBV7-6 combines with J gene TRBJ1-2; 7 nucleotides match TRBD1. The germline V gene encodes CDR1 SGHVS and CDR2 FNYEAQ. J was trimmed by 6 bases and V by 5 bases; bases with no gene match: 6. The CDR3 extends over 13 amino acids. The DNA for the CDR3 is TGTGCCAGCAGCCTCAGACAGGGCGATGGCTACACCTTC. This translates into CASSLRQGDGYTF.

The chain carries TRBV3-1 (or the pseudogene TRBV3-2) and TRBJ1-3; 7 bases map to TRBD1. The CDR3 consists of 15 residues. Germline CDR1 reads LGHDT; CDR2 reads YNNKEL (reference sequence). V lost 1 base and J lost 4; bases outside the gene matches: 4. CDR3 nucleotides: TGTGCCAGCAGCCAAGGGACAGGAAGAGGAAACACCATATATTTT. It encodes CASSQGTGRGNTIYF.

The CDR3 protein is CASSRRTGYYSNQPQHF. As DNA, the CDR3 is TGTGCCAGCAGCCGACGGACAGGTTATTATAGCAATCAGCCCCAGCATTTT. The chain couples TRBV7-8 to TRBJ1-5, with 7 positions matching TRBD1. The CDR3 runs to 17 residues. Germline CDR1 reads SGHVS; CDR2 reads FQNEAQ. V gave up 5 bases and J gave up 0 bases; unmatched junction bases: 10.

The genes are TRBV7-2 and TRBJ2-1; 11 nucleotides agree with TRBD2. Trimming removed 4 bases from V and 9 bases from J; junction bases left unmatched: 5. Germline V lookup: CDR1 SGHTA, CDR2 FQGNSA. The CDR3 has 14 residues. The chain's CDR3 is CASSSRTSGLEQFF. The CDR3, as DNA: TGTGCCAGCAGCTCCAGGACTAGCGGGCTTGAGCAGTTCTTC.

J is TRBJ2-3 and V is TRBV12-5; 8 bases match TRBD1. This CDR3 is built from 14 residues. CDR1 and CDR2 from the germline V gene are LGHNT and FRNRAP. V dropped 5 bases and J dropped 2; count of bases not matched to a gene: 3. The CDR3 protein is CASGQDRDTDTQYF. The CDR3 nucleotides read TGTGCTAGTGGTCAGGACAGGGACACAGATACGCAGTATTTT.

CDR3 in amino acids: CASSWTSDGNEQFF. The CDR3 nucleotides read TGTGCCAGCTCATGGACTAGCGACGGCAATGAGCAGTTCTTC. The V gene is TRBV27, the J gene TRBJ2-1; 9 nucleotides match TRBD2. The CDR3 runs to 14 residues. The germline V gene encodes CDR1 MNHEY and CDR2 SMNVEV (reference sequence). The J segment lost 6 bases and the V segment lost 8 bases, leaving 8 bases of the junction unmatched.

This chain joins TRBV25-1 and TRBJ1-1; no firm D call. The germline gives CDR1 MGHDK, CDR2 SYGVNS. V was shortened by 0 bases and J by 4 bases, with 12 bases between the two germline ends. The CDR3 totals 15 residues. Written as DNA, the CDR3 is TGTGCCAGCAGTGAATACGGTTCCGGGATCACTGAAGCTTTCTTT. Its translation is CASSEYGSGITEAFF.

This rearrangement joins TRBV19 to TRBJ1-6, with a possible D match to TRBD1 (5 bases). The CDR3 contains 16 residues. Looked up from germline, CDR1 is LNHDA and CDR2 is SQIVND (reference sequence). Trimming took 4 bases from V and 7 from J, leaving 17 bases between them. The DNA of the CDR3 is TGTGCCAGTAGTACCACTTCCGGGGGTTCCAATTCACCCCTCCACTTT. The encoded protein is CASSTTSGGSNSPLHF.

The chain has TRBV7-9 and TRBJ2-3; perhaps TRBD1 as D (6 bases). The CDR3 consists of 15 residues. The germline V and J ends were trimmed by 5 bases and 0 bases, with 12 bases remaining between them. CDR1 is SEHNR and CDR2 is FQNEAQ in the germline V gene (reference sequence). Here the CDR3 DNA reads TGTGCCAGCAGCCTCTGGACAGCTAGCACAGATACGCAGTATTTT. Its protein is CASSLWTASTDTQYF.

V and J are TRBV14 and TRBJ2-5; D is ambiguous. Trimming removed 1 base from V and 7 bases from J, with 4 bases in between. Germline V CDR1 and CDR2: SGHDN, FVKESK. The CDR3 covers 11 residues. The CDR3 loop reads CASSQAGTQYF. The CDR3 DNA reads TGTGCCAGCAGCCAAGCCGGGACCCAGTACTTC.

This clone has only one observation. The V call is TRBV14, the J call TRBJ2-7, with D perhaps TRBD2 (6 bases). The CDR3 extends over 14 amino acids. V lost 3 bases to trimming and J lost 3 bases, with 12 bases between them. Germline values: CDR1 SGHDN, CDR2 FVKESK. CDR3 sequence: CASSHAGNIYEQYF. CDR3 bases: TGTGCCAGCAGCCACGCGGGGAATATCTACGAGCAGTACTTC.

This clone was counted a single time. V usage is TRBV6-2 or TRBV6-3 and J usage is TRBJ2-7, with 9 positions matching TRBD1. The germline CDR1 and CDR2 sequences are MNHEY and SVGEGT. V shed 3 bases, J shed 7 bases, and the junction held 10 bases outside the gene matches. CDR3 length: 15 residues. CDR3 nucleotides: TGTGCCAGCAGTTATTCCCGGACAGGGGTTCGGGAGCAGTACTTC. It specifies CASSYSRTGVREQYF.

This sequence joins TRBV5-1 and TRBJ1-1; 7 bases align to TRBD1. Germline V lookup: CDR1 SGHRS, CDR2 YFSETQ. V gave up 4 bases and J gave up 6 bases; unmatched junction bases: 12. The CDR3 loop spans 15 amino acids. CDR3 sequence reads: CASSRGQFVVAEAFF. The DNA for the CDR3 is TGCGCCAGCAGCAGGGGACAGTTCGTGGTGGCTGAAGCTTTCTTT. Full variable domain (rest looked up from reference TRBV5-1 and TRBJ1-1): KAGVTQTPRYLIKTRGQQVTLSCSPISGHRSVSWYQQTPGQGLQFLFEYFSETQRNKGNFPGRFSGRQFSNSRSEMNVSTLELGDSALYLCASSRGQFVVAEAFFGQGTRLTVV.

Points on this clone: Other nucleotide sequences from this sample produce the same CDR3. The CDR3 is CASSHSSYEQYF. CDR3 DNA sequence: TGTGCCAGCAGCCACTCCTCCTACGAGCAGTACTTC. The chain recombines TRBV3-1 (or the pseudogene TRBV3-2) with TRBJ2-7, with D uncertain. V lost 3 bases and J 0 bases, leaving 3 bases between the germline ends. CDR3 size: 12 residues. CDR1 is LGHDT, CDR2 YNNKEL, per germline (reference sequence).

The V call is TRBV4-3, the J call TRBJ1-4; D remains unclear. The CDR3 sequence is 16 residues long. V gave up 0 bases and J gave up 7 bases, with 15 bases separating them. CDR1 LGHNA and CDR2 YSLEER come from the germline V gene. The CDR3 nucleotides are TGCGCCAGCAGCCAAGATTCCGAGGGAGAGGGTGAAAAACTGTTTTTT. Translation gives CASSQDSEGEGEKLFF.

The rearrangement uses TRBV6-2 or TRBV6-3 and TRBJ2-7; a weak D match, TRBD2 (6 bases). V shed 0 bases and J shed 2 bases, with 17 bases lying between them. This CDR3 is 17 amino acids long. Germline values: CDR1 MNHEY, CDR2 SVGEGT. The DNA of the CDR3 is TGTGCCAGCAGTTACTCGGCGGGGCCAAAGGGTCCCTACGAGCAGTACTTC. This encodes CASSYSAGPKGPYEQYF.

The rearrangement joins TRBV19 to TRBJ2-3; 8 bases match TRBD2. The CDR3 spans 15 residues. Germline CDR1 reads LNHDA; CDR2 reads SQIVND (reference sequence). J lost 5 bases, V lost 5 bases, and 9 bases had no gene match. CDR3 sequence reads: CASSDVSGILDTQYF. In DNA form, the CDR3 reads TGTGCCAGTAGTGACGTTAGCGGGATCTTAGATACGCAGTATTTT.

The chain joins TRBV9 to TRBJ1-2; possible D gene TRBD1, 5 bases. The CDR3 has 13 residues. CDR1 SGDLS and CDR2 YYNGEE come from the germline V gene. Trimming left V 3 bases short and J 7 bases short, with 13 bases between. CDR3 DNA: TGTGCCAGCAGCGACAGTGACAGACCTGGCTACACCTTC. Translated: CASSDSDRPGYTF. Full variable domain (rest looked up from reference TRBV9 and TRBJ1-2): DSGVTQTPKHLITATGQRVTLRCSPRSGDLSVYWYQQSLDQGLQFLIQYYNGEERAKGNILERFSAQQFPDLHSELNLSSLELGDSALYFCASSDSDRPGYTFGSGTRLTVV.

This chain joins TRBV14 and TRBJ2-1; TRBD2 agrees at 8 bases. Trimming took 6 bases from V and 7 from J; bases not matched to a gene: 5. Germline CDR1 is SGHDN and CDR2 is FVKESK. The CDR3 contains 13 residues. The CDR3 DNA reads as TGTGCCAGCAGGGACACGGGGGGGAATGAGCAGTTCTTC. It translates to CASRDTGGNEQFF.

J is TRBJ2-2 and V is TRBV29-1; 9 bases fit TRBD1. J lost 6 bases, V lost 6 bases, and 8 bases had no gene match. The CDR3 loop spans 14 amino acids. From germline, CDR1 is SQVTM and CDR2 ANQGSEA. The CDR3 region is CSVKGQGAAGELFF. CDR3 nucleotides: TGCAGCGTCAAGGGACAGGGAGCAGCCGGGGAGCTGTTTTTT.

The rearrangement uses TRBV9 and TRBJ2-3; 11 bases line up with TRBD2. Unmatched junction bases numbered 4, after V lost 0 bases and J lost 1 base. CDR1 SGDLS and CDR2 YYNGEE come from the germline V gene. CDR3 length equals 17 residues. The CDR3 DNA reads as TGTGCCAGCAGCGTAGGTGTAGCGGGGGGGGGCACAGATACGCAGTATTTT. Amino acids: CASSVGVAGGGTDTQYF.

The chain is built from TRBV5-4 and TRBJ2-3; TRBD2 is a possible D gene (6 bases). The V gene lost 2 bases and the J gene lost 5 bases, with 15 bases spanning the gap. CDR1 is SGHNT and CDR2 is YYREEE in the germline V gene (reference sequence). The CDR3 totals 15 residues. The DNA for the CDR3 is TGTGCCAGCAGCTTAATTTCGGGGGTTGGAGATACGCAGTATTTT. As protein: CASSLISGVGDTQYF.

The V and J genes are TRBV30 and TRBJ2-1; 9 nucleotides line up with TRBD2. Germline CDR1 reads GTSNPN; CDR2 reads SVGIG (reference sequence). CDR3 length: 15 amino acids. Trimming took 1 base from V and 7 from J; bases not matched to a gene: 8. CDR3 DNA sequence: TGTGCCTGGAGTGAGAATAGCGGGAGTTGGAATGAGCAGTTCTTC. Translated, it gives CAWSENSGSWNEQFF.

In this sample, this clone turned up once. The rearrangement links TRBV5-6 to TRBJ2-6; possible D gene TRBD1, 6 bases. The CDR3 runs to 16 residues. V lost 6 bases and J 0 bases, leaving 13 bases between the germline ends. Germline V lookup: CDR1 SGHDT, CDR2 YYEEEE. The CDR3 DNA follows: TGTGCCAGCATCGAAACAGGGCTCTCTGGGGCCAACGTCCTGACTTTC. Protein: CASIETGLSGANVLTF.

The chain employs TRBV29-1 and TRBJ1-1; 8 bases map to TRBD1. Germline lookup yields CDR1 SQVTM and CDR2 ANQGSEA. The junction had 3 bases not matched to a gene; V was cut back by 3 bases and J by 6 bases. The CDR3 consists of 12 residues. As DNA, the CDR3 is TGCAGCGTTGACAGGGGGCTTTCTGAAGCTTTCTTT. Its translation is CSVDRGLSEAFF. The full variable domain, its missing parts supplied by reference TRBV29-1 and TRBJ1-1, is SAVISQKPSRDICQRGTSLTIQCQVDSQVTMMFWYRQQPGQSLTLIATANQGSEATYESGFVIDKFPISRPNLTFSTLTVSNMSPEDSSIYLCSVDRGLSEAFFGQGTRLTVV.

The gene calls are TRBV5-1 and TRBJ2-5; 7 nucleotides match TRBD1. The germline CDR1 and CDR2 sequences are SGHRS and YFSETQ. The length of the CDR3 is 14 residues. Trimming removed 1 base from V and 8 bases from J; junction bases left unmatched: 8. CDR3 residues: CASSLSDRVRTQYF. The CDR3 bases are TGCGCCAGCAGCTTGTCCGACAGGGTACGAACCCAGTACTTC.

The chain couples TRBV19 to TRBJ2-2; 10 bases fit TRBD2. The CDR3 has 16 amino acids. Germline values: CDR1 LNHDA, CDR2 SQIVND (reference sequence). Germline trimming cut 6 bases from V and 4 bases from J; bases unmatched to any gene: 8. CDR3 DNA: TGTGCCAGTAGAAGGGGGACTAGCGCCATCACCGGGGAGCTGTTTTTT. Its translation: CASRRGTSAITGELFF.

The V gene is TRBV7-3, the J gene TRBJ2-2; 7 positions agree with TRBD1. This CDR3 has 14 residues. CDR1 and CDR2 from the germline V gene are SGHTA and FQGTGA. V gave up 5 bases and J gave up 6 bases; unmatched junction bases: 6. Here the CDR3 reads CASSINRGSGELFF. The CDR3 DNA follows: TGTGCCAGCAGCATAAACAGGGGATCCGGGGAGCTGTTTTTT.